A single sample gave rise to the 13 T cell receptor beta chains below, sequenced in a study of blood T cell repertoires in COVID-19. Only in-frame clones appear in the TCRdb table, and some are missing; sequencing was by immunoSEQ multiplex PCR. The data show more than 65,000 clones, with over 65% seen just once and about 11% held by the top ten. The material sequenced was peripheral blood. The receptors stem from a human donor in a cohort sampled during active COVID-19.

This rearrangement joins TRBV5-1 to TRBJ1-2; possible D gene TRBD1, 5 bases. Germline V CDR1 and CDR2: SGHRS, YFSETQ. The CDR3 runs to 16 residues. The V gene lost 0 bases and the J gene lost 2 bases, with 14 bases spanning the gap. CDR3 protein: CASSLAPGGENYGYTF. As DNA, the CDR3 is TGCGCCAGCAGCTTGGCCCCGGGAGGGGAGAACTATGGCTACACCTTC.

Points on this clone: A read error may account for a junction end that differs from germline. The V gene is TRBV28, the J gene TRBJ2-7; 10 bases match TRBD1. The germline V gene has CDR1 MDHEN and CDR2 SYDVKM. The CDR3 spans 12 residues. CDR3 sequence reads: CASSILTGGAHF. The CDR3 DNA sequence: TGTGCCAGCAGTATCCTGACAGGGGGCGCCCACTTC.

The sample holds a few counts of this clone. This chain links TRBV10-3 with TRBJ2-1; TRBD2 matches at 11 bases. Germline CDR1 ENHRY, CDR2 SYGVKD. V was pared by 6 bases and J by 0 bases, with 28 bases of the junction left unmatched. This CDR3 contains 24 residues. The CDR3 sequence is CAIRPLTLRRGLAGGASSYNEQFF. CDR3 sequence (DNA): TGTGCCATCAGGCCACTAACCCTGCGACGGGGGCTAGCGGGAGGCGCGAGCTCCTACAATGAGCAGTTCTTC.

This chain uses TRBV5-5 with TRBJ2-7, with TRBD1 as a possible D gene (6 bases). CDR1 is SGHKS, CDR2 YYEKEE, per germline (reference sequence). This CDR3 region has 15 residues. V was shortened by 5 bases and J by 2 bases, with 17 bases between the two germline ends. In DNA, the CDR3 is TGTGCCAGCAGGCTCGACGGGACAATCCCCTACGAGCAGTACTTC. This translates into CASRLDGTIPYEQYF.

The chain recombines TRBV9 with TRBJ2-7; 9 positions agree with TRBD1. This CDR3 has 15 residues. Germline V gene data show CDR1 as SGDLS and CDR2 as YYNGEE. Trimming cost V 4 bases and J 3 bases; bases outside gene matches: 8. Written as DNA, the CDR3 is TGTGCCAGCAGCTTTACAGGGGGCCCTCTCTACGAGCAGTACTTC. Translation gives CASSFTGGPLYEQYF. Together with reference TRBV9 and TRBJ2-7, the CDR3 gives the full variable domain: DSGVTQTPKHLITATGQRVTLRCSPRSGDLSVYWYQQSLDQGLQFLIQYYNGEERAKGNILERFSAQQFPDLHSELNLSSLELGDSALYFCASSFTGGPLYEQYFGPGTRLTVT.

The rearrangement joins TRBV5-1 to TRBJ2-1; a weak D match, TRBD2 (6 bases). This CDR3 has 13 residues. Germline CDR1 SGHRS, CDR2 YFSETQ. V was trimmed by 0 bases and J by 6 bases, leaving 7 bases between them. CDR3 region: CASSLGSGNEQFF. The CDR3 DNA follows: TGCGCCAGCAGCTTGGGTAGCGGCAATGAGCAGTTCTTC.

V gene TRBV19 combines with J gene TRBJ2-1; the match to TRBD1 covers 10 bases. From germline, CDR1 is LNHDA and CDR2 SQIVND (reference sequence). The CDR3 contains 14 residues. Losses at the gene ends were 10 bases for V and 4 bases for J; bases not matched to a gene: 7. The CDR3 spells CATNRDRGYNEQFF. CDR3 sequence (DNA): TGTGCCACTAACCGGGACAGGGGTTACAATGAGCAGTTCTTC.

V is TRBV11-2 and J is TRBJ2-7; 8 positions match TRBD2. V shed 5 bases, J shed 4 bases, and the junction held 13 bases outside the gene matches. From germline, CDR1 is SGHAT and CDR2 FQNNGV. The CDR3 is 16 amino acids. This CDR3 reads CASSLRGGSPGYEQYF. The DNA for the CDR3 is TGTGCCAGCAGCCTACGGGGGGGATCGCCCGGGTACGAGCAGTACTTC. Full variable domain (missing parts from reference TRBV11-2 and TRBJ2-7): EAGVAQSPRYKIIEKRQSVAFWCNPISGHATLYWYQQILGQGPKLLIQFQNNGVVDDSQLPKDRFSAERLKGVDSTLKIQPAKLEDSAVYLCASSLRGGSPGYEQYFGPGTRLTVT.

V gene TRBV2 combines with J gene TRBJ1-2; 7 positions match TRBD1. CDR3 length: 13 residues. With 6 bases clipped from V and 4 bases from J, the junction kept 5 bases outside the gene matches. CDR1 SNHLY and CDR2 FYNNEI come from the germline V gene. DNA of the CDR3: TGTGCCAGCAGCCCGACAGGGCGCTATGGCTACACCTTC. It specifies CASSPTGRYGYTF.

The rearrangement uses TRBV6-5 and TRBJ1-2; no definite D call. CDR3 size: 14 residues. Trimming removed 4 bases at V and 6 bases at J, with 15 bases between. The germline V gene encodes CDR1 MNHEY and CDR2 SVGAGI. The CDR3 protein is CASSFRTDMDGYTF. The CDR3 DNA is TGTGCCAGCAGTTTCAGGACTGACATGGATGGCTACACCTTC.

The chain has TRBV9 and TRBJ2-3, with D tentatively TRBD2 (6 bases). Germline lookup yields CDR1 SGDLS and CDR2 YYNGEE. The CDR3 is 14 residues long. The germline V and J ends were trimmed by 3 bases and 5 bases, with 13 bases remaining between them. This CDR3 reads CASSEAGWGDTQYF. The CDR3 nucleotides are TGTGCCAGCAGCGAGGCGGGATGGGGAGATACGCAGTATTTT.

V usage is TRBV27 and J usage is TRBJ2-7, with D perhaps TRBD1 (6 bases). The CDR3 covers 15 residues. Trimming took 5 bases from V and 4 from J, leaving 18 bases between them. CDR1 MNHEY and CDR2 SMNVEV come from the germline V gene (reference sequence). CDR3 in amino acids: CASSVQGIDSYEQYF. The CDR3 coding sequence is TGTGCCAGCAGTGTACAGGGTATTGATTCTTACGAGCAGTACTTC.

This chain connects TRBV3-1 (or the pseudogene TRBV3-2) to TRBJ1-4; TRBD1 is a possible D gene (5 bases). Looked up from germline, CDR1 is LGHDT and CDR2 is YNNKEL (reference sequence). The CDR3 covers 15 residues. V was shortened by 3 bases and J by 0 bases, with 8 bases between the two germline ends. For the CDR3, the DNA is TGTGCCAGCAGCCATAAGGGGCCAACTAATGAAAAACTGTTTTTT. Residues: CASSHKGPTNEKLFF.